These 14 T cell receptor beta chains were all obtained from the same sample, sequenced in a study of blood T cells in healthy people across ages. A J-beta primer mix and a sample-barcoded 5' primer were used in a second PCR of roughly 7 to 12 cycles. TCRdb itself ran the 5' RACE reads through MiXCR, one entry per CDR3 protein. This repertoire shows around 800,000 distinct CDR3 sequences, approximately 65% found once; its top ten account for about a quarter. Sequencing input: blood. All receptors derive from a man between 25 and 39 years old in good health.

V usage is TRBV12-3 or TRBV12-4 and J usage is TRBJ2-1, with 7 bases lining up with TRBD1. TRBJ2-7 explains the end of the DNA better; the J call may be wrong. This CDR3 comprises 14 residues. CDR3 sequence reads: CASTTGVSYNEQYF. The CDR3 nucleotides are TGTGCCAGCACCACAGGGGTCTCCTACAATGAGCAGTACTTC.

This clonotype was seen a few times. The chain employs TRBV29-1 and TRBJ2-1, with 10 bases aligning to TRBD1. The CDR3 has 14 residues. Trimming removed 4 bases from V and 7 bases from J; junction bases left unmatched: 7. The germline CDR1 and CDR2 sequences are SQVTM and ANQGSEA. CDR3 DNA: TGCAGCGTTGCCCCGGGACAGGGGAGGAATGAGCAGTTCTTC. Protein: CSVAPGQGRNEQFF.

This chain connects TRBV9 to TRBJ2-1; 12 bases align to TRBD2. V gave up 0 bases and J gave up 12 bases; unmatched junction bases: 10. Germline CDR1 reads SGDLS; CDR2 reads YYNGEE. The CDR3 covers 16 residues. CDR3 sequence reads: CASSVAGTSGPRGQFF. The CDR3 DNA reads as TGTGCCAGCAGCGTAGCCGGGACTAGCGGGCCTAGGGGGCAGTTCTTC.

The chain employs TRBV28 and TRBJ1-5; D might be TRBD1 (5 bases). The CDR3 totals 14 residues. V lost 2 bases and J 7 bases, leaving 12 bases between the germline ends. Germline V gene lookup returns CDR1 MDHEN and CDR2 SYDVKM. Here the CDR3 reads CASSLRDLGQPQHF. CDR3 nucleotide sequence: TGTGCCAGCAGTTTAAGGGACCTCGGGCAGCCCCAGCATTTT.

This clonotype has just a few counts. The chain employs TRBV6-2 or TRBV6-3 and TRBJ2-4, with 7 bases aligning to TRBD1. TRBJ2-7 matches the DNA end more closely, so the J call is doubtful. CDR3 size: 15 residues. Germline CDR1 MNHEY, CDR2 SVGEGT. CDR3 coding DNA: TGTGCCAGCAGTTACGGGTTTCGGGACAGCTACGAGCAGTACTTC. It codes for CASSYGFRDSYEQYF.

This clonotype was counted at least ten times. The chain carries TRBV15 and TRBJ2-3; TRBD2 agrees at 13 bases. Germline V gives CDR1 LNHNV, CDR2 YYDKDF (reference sequence). The CDR3 length is 17 residues. Trimming removed 1 base from V and 3 bases from J; junction bases left unmatched: 4. The CDR3 coding sequence is TGTGCCACCAGCAGAGCACTAGCGGGGGGGACGACAGATACGCAGTATTTT. Translated: CATSRALAGGTTDTQYF.

The V gene is TRBV12-3 or TRBV12-4, the J gene TRBJ1-6; 7 nucleotides line up with TRBD1. The CDR3 has 14 amino acids. V shed 6 bases, J shed 6 bases, and the junction held 5 bases outside the gene matches. The CDR3 DNA reads TGTGCCAGCAGAAAACAGGGGTCTAATTCACCCCTCCACTTT. Amino acids: CASRKQGSNSPLHF.

The V gene is TRBV7-9, the J gene TRBJ2-5; D tentatively reads TRBD1 or TRBD2 (6 bases each). The last part of the DNA fits TRBJ2-7 better; the J call may be wrong. This CDR3 has 14 residues. Germline V lookup: CDR1 SEHNR, CDR2 FQNEAQ (reference sequence). CDR3 amino acids: CASSKDGGPYEQYF. DNA of the CDR3: TGTGCCAGCAGCAAAGACGGGGGCCCCTACGAGCAGTACTTC.

The rearrangement uses TRBV7-3 and TRBJ1-6, with no clear D. Germline assignment: CDR1 SGHTA and CDR2 FQGTGA. V was clipped by 5 bases and J by 8 bases, with 10 bases between them. The length of the CDR3 is 13 residues. CDR3 in amino acids: CASSPDPDSPLHF. CDR3 coding DNA: TGTGCCAGCAGCCCAGACCCCGATTCACCCCTCCACTTT.

This clonotype has a single count. A read error may account for a junction end that differs from germline. The CDR3 here is CASSLGQGRTPPHF. The CDR3, as DNA: TGTGCCAGCAGCTTAGGACAGGGCAGGACACCCCCCCACTTT. The chain employs TRBV7-2 and TRBJ1-6, with TRBD1 identical over 7 bases. The germline CDR1 and CDR2 sequences are SGHTA and FQGNSA. This CDR3 has 14 residues.

The chain is built from TRBV4-3 and TRBJ2-3; 8 nucleotides align to TRBD2. J was trimmed by 0 bases and V by 2 bases; bases with no gene match: 7. The germline V gene encodes CDR1 LGHNA and CDR2 YSLEER. The CDR3 totals 17 residues. CDR3 sequence (DNA): TGCGCCAGCAGCCAATATCGACTAGCGTATAGCACAGATACGCAGTATTTT. Protein sequence: CASSQYRLAYSTDTQYF.

The V call is TRBV7-3, the J call TRBJ1-1, with D perhaps matching TRBD1 (5 bases). This CDR3 is 15 amino acids long. From germline, CDR1 is SGHTA and CDR2 FQGTGA. V lost 6 bases and J lost 4, with 18 bases in between. The CDR3 nucleotides read TGTGCCAGCAGTCAATCTCGCGGGGCAAGCACTGAAGCTTTCTTT. It encodes CASSQSRGASTEAFF.

V usage is TRBV6-6 and J usage is TRBJ2-4, with 7 bases that match TRBD1. The V and J ends lost 7 bases and 0 bases, in that order; junction bases with no gene match: 3. Germline-derived CDR1 and CDR2 are MNHNY and SVGAGI (reference sequence). This CDR3 is 14 amino acids long. CDR3 residues: CASIGTAAKNIQYF. In DNA, the CDR3 is TGTGCCAGCATCGGGACAGCAGCCAAAAACATTCAGTACTTC.

This sequence joins TRBV2 and TRBJ2-1; possibly TRBD1 for D (7 bases). The CDR3 has 13 amino acids. Per germline, CDR1 SNHLY and CDR2 FYNNEI. V gave up 5 bases and J gave up 14 bases, with 19 bases separating them. CDR3 loop: CASSPGVKGAKFF. Written as DNA, the CDR3 is TGTGCCAGCAGTCCGGGGGTAAAGGGGGCAAAGTTCTTC.